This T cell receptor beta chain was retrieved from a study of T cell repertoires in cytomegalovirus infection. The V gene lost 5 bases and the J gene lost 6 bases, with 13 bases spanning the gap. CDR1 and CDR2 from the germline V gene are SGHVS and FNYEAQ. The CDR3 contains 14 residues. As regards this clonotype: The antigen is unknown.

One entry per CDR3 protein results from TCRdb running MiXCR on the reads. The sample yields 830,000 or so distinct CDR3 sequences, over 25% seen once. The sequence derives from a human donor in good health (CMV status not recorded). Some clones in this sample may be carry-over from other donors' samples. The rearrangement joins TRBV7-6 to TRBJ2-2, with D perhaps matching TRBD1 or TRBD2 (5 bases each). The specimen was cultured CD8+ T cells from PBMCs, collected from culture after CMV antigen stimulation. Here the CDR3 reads CASSVLRGAGELFF. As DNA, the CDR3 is TGTGCCAGCAGCGTGCTAAGGGGAGCCGGGGAGCTGTTTTTT.